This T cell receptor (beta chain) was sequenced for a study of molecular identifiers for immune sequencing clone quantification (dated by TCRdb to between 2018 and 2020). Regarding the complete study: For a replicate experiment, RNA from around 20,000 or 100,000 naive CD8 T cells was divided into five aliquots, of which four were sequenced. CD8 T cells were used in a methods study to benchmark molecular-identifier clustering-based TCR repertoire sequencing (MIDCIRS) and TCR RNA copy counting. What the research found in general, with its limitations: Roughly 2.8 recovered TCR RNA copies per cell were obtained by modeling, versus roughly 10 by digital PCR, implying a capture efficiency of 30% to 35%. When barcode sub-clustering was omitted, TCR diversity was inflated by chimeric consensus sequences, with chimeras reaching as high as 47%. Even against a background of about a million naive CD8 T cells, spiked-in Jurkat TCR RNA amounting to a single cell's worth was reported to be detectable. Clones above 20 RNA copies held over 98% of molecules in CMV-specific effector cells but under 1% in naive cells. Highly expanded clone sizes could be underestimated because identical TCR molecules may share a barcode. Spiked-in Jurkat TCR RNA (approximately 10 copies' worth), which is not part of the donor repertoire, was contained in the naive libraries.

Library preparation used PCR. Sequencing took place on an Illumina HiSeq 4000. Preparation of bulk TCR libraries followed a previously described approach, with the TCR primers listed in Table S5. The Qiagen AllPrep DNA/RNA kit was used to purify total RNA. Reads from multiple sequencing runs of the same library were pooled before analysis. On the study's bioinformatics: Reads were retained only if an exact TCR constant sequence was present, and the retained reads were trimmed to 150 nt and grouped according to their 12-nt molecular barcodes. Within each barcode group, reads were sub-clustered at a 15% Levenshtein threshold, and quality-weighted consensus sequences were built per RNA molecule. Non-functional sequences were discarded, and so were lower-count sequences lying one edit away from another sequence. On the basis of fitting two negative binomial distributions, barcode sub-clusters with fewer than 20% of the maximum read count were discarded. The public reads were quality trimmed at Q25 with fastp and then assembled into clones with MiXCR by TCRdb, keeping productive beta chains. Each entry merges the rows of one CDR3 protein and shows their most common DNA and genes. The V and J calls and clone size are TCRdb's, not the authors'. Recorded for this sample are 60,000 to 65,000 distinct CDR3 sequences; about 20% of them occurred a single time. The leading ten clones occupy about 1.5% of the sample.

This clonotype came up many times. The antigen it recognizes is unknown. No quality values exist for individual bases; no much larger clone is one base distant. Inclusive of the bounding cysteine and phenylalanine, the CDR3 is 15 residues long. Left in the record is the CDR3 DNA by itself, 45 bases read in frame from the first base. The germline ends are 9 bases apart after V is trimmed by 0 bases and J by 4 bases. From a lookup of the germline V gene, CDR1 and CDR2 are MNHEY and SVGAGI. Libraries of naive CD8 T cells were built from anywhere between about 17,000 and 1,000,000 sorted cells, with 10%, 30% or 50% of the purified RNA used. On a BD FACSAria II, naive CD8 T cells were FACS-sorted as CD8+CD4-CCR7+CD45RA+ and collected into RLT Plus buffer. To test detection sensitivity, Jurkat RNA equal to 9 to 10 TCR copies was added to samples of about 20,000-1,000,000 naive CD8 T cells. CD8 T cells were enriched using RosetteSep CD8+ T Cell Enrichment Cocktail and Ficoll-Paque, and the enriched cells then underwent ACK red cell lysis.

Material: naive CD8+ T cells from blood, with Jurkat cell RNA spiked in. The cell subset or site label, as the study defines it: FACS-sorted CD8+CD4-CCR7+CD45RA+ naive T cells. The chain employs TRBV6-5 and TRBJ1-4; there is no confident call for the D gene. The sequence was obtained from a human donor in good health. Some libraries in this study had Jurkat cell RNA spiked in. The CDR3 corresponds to CASSYSAGFNEKLFF. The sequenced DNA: TGTGCCAGCAGTTACTCGGCAGGCTTTAATGAAAAACTGTTTTTT.